Listed here is a single T cell receptor (beta chain). What it recognizes is unknown. Germline CDR1 SQVTM, CDR2 ANQGSEA. The CDR3 is 13 amino acids. Trimming shortened V by 1 base and J by 4 bases, and 10 bases separated the two germline ends. These data come from a study of beta chain features in type 1 diabetes. Study background: Comparable age, gender and cell yields were observed in patients relative to healthy donors.

Study observations and caveats: Naive, central memory and regulatory TCRB repertoires appeared more similar among patients than healthy donors. There was no resolution here of whether HLA type influences TCRB rearrangement.

Reverse transcribing all isolated RNA meant expressed TCRB transcripts were sequenced. Clones were read by immunoSEQ multiplex PCR, and TCRdb kept only the in-frame ones, dropping some. The sample carries a few hundred thousand clones, roughly a fifth recorded once. Sequencing was performed on naive CD4+ T cells from blood. The chain combines TRBV29-1 with TRBJ1-1; D unresolved. The receptor's source is a woman aged 18-35 years in good health. The CDR3 loop reads CSVEAREPTEAFF. The CDR3 DNA reads TGCAGCGTTGAAGCCCGGGAACCCACTGAAGCTTTCTTT.